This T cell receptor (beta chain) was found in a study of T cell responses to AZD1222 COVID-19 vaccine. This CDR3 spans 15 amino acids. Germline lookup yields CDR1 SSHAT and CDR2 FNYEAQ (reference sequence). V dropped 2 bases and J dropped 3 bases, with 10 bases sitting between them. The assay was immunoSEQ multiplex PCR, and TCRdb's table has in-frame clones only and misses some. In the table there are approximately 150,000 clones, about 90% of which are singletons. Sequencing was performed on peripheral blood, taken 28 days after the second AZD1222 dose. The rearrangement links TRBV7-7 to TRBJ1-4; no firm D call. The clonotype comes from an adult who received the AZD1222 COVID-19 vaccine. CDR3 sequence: CASSLTSGANEKLFF. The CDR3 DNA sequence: TGTGCCAGCAGCTTAACGTCCGGGGCTAATGAAAAACTGTTTTTT.